The 21 T cell receptor beta chains in this list originate from one sample, sequenced in a study of molecular identifiers for immune sequencing clone quantification. TCRdb used MiXCR to reprocess the PCR reads, holding one entry per CDR3 protein. The table lists more than 450,000 distinct CDR3 sequences, roughly a fifth of them singletons, with 0.7% to 0.95% in the top ten. The sample was naive CD8+ T cells from blood, with Jurkat cell RNA spiked in. The subset was: FACS-sorted CD8+CD4-CCR7+CD45RA+ naive T cells. The receptors shown here come from a human donor in good health. Some libraries in this study had Jurkat cell RNA spiked in.

This clonotype was seen a handful of times. J is TRBJ1-5 and V is TRBV30; tentatively, D is TRBD1 (6 bases). V shed 4 bases and J shed 2 bases, with 9 bases lying between them. This CDR3 contains 13 residues. Germline loops: CDR1 GTSNPN, CDR2 SVGIG (reference sequence). The CDR3 DNA follows: TGTGCCTGGACTCCAGGGGGCAATCAGCCCCAGCATTTT. Protein sequence: CAWTPGGNQPQHF.

This clonotype occurred many times. The V and J genes are TRBV11-2 and TRBJ2-1; 7 bases line up with TRBD2. CDR3 length: 14 residues. Germline V gene data show CDR1 as SGHAT and CDR2 as FQNNGV. V was clipped by 4 bases and J by 9 bases; unmatched bases: 9. The DNA of the CDR3 is TGTGCCAGCAGCTCCCTGGGAGGGCCAGGTGAGCAGTTCTTC. This encodes CASSSLGGPGEQFF.

The sample holds many counts of this clonotype. The gene calls are TRBV6-5 and TRBJ1-1; no clear D. Trimming removed 6 bases at V and 0 bases at J, with 11 bases between. This CDR3 has 14 amino acids. Germline V gene lookup returns CDR1 MNHEY and CDR2 SVGAGI. In DNA, the CDR3 is TGTGCCAGCAGGATCGGTCCCTTGAACACTGAAGCTTTCTTT. It is translated as CASRIGPLNTEAFF.

Notes on this clonotype: Just one base apart from a much larger clone, this may be a read error. V usage is TRBV4-2 and J usage is TRBJ2-3, with 7 bases lining up with TRBD2. This CDR3 region has 17 residues. CDR1 is LGHNA and CDR2 is YNFKEQ in the germline V gene. CDR3 coding DNA: TGTGCCAGCAGCCAAGATCGTTGGGGCGCGGGGGAAGATGCGCAGTATTTT. Translated: CASSQDRWGAGEDAQYF.

Only a few counts were recorded for this clonotype. The V call is TRBV20-1, the J call TRBJ2-7, with TRBD1 identical over 8 bases. This CDR3 has 14 residues. CDR1 and CDR2 (germline): DFQATT, SNEGSKA (reference sequence). This CDR3 is CTALRSQGVGEQYF. CDR3 coding DNA: TGCACTGCCCTCCGGTCACAGGGGGTGGGCGAGCAGTACTTC.

This clonotype has more than one count but fewer than ten. The rearrangement links TRBV20-1 to TRBJ2-5, with 11 bases that match TRBD2. The J segment lost 1 base and the V segment lost 6 bases, leaving 7 bases of the junction unmatched. The CDR3 totals 15 residues. CDR1 is DFQATT, CDR2 SNEGSKA, per germline (reference sequence). CDR3 sequence reads: CSATMGLAAQETQYF. CDR3 in DNA: TGCAGTGCCACTATGGGACTAGCGGCCCAAGAGACCCAGTACTTC.

This clonotype was seen many times. V usage is TRBV21-1 and J usage is TRBJ2-3. TRBV21-1 is described as a pseudogene. There are 17 residues in the CDR3. The CDR3 region is CASSGQSGSTSTDTQYF. In nucleotides, the CDR3 is TGTGCCAGCAGCGGTCAGTCTGGCAGTACGAGCACAGATACGCAGTATTTT.

In regard to this clonotype: A clone one base away is much larger, so this may be a read error. This rearrangement joins TRBV20-1 to TRBJ2-2, with 8 bases identical to TRBD2. This CDR3 spans 15 amino acids. Looked up from germline, CDR1 is DFQATT and CDR2 is SNEGSKA (reference sequence). CDR3 DNA: TGCGGTGCTAGAGACCGGGGGGGATTGGCCGGGGAGCTGTTTTTT. This sequence encodes CGARDRGGLAGELFF.

A few counts support this clonotype. This chain joins TRBV5-1 and TRBJ2-5; tentative D call: TRBD2 (6 bases). Trimming stripped 7 bases from V and 5 bases from J, with 15 bases between. The CDR3 has 13 amino acids. Germline V gene sequence: CDR1 SGHRS, CDR2 YFSETQ. CDR3 in amino acids: CASAPAGGETQYF. The CDR3, as DNA: TGCGCCAGCGCCCCGGCCGGGGGTGAGACCCAGTACTTC.

This clonotype showed up many times. The rearrangement links TRBV4-1 to TRBJ1-5, with 8 bases that match TRBD1. The CDR3 consists of 16 residues. The ends lost 2 bases at V and 3 bases at J; junction bases unmatched: 6. Looked up from germline, CDR1 is MGHRA and CDR2 is YSYEKL. CDR3 nucleotide sequence: TGCGCCAGCAGCCAATACATGACAGGGGCCAATCAGCCCCAGCATTTT. This codes for CASSQYMTGANQPQHF.

In regard to this clonotype: A single base separates this from a much larger clone, so it may be a read error. The V call is TRBV4-3, the J call TRBJ2-7; possibly TRBD2 for D (5 bases). V lost 4 bases, J lost 2 bases, and 12 bases lay in between. CDR3 size: 14 residues. Germline V gene sequence: CDR1 LGHNA, CDR2 YSLEER. The CDR3 bases are TGCGCCAGCAGCCGAGAAAGCGGAGCCTACGAGCAGTACTTC. This encodes CASSRESGAYEQYF.

This clonotype was seen more than once but under ten times. The rearrangement uses TRBV9 and TRBJ1-1; 8 nucleotides agree with TRBD1. This CDR3 is 13 amino acids long. Germline V gene data show CDR1 as SGDLS and CDR2 as YYNGEE. The trim removed 3 bases at V and 7 bases at J, leaving 5 bases unmatched. The CDR3 bases are TGTGCCAGCAGCGCGGTGGACAGGGATGAAGCTTTCTTT. As protein: CASSAVDRDEAFF.

This clonotype has at least ten counts. V usage is TRBV30 and J usage is TRBJ2-1, with D hard to call. This CDR3 contains 12 residues. From germline, CDR1 is GTSNPN and CDR2 SVGIG (reference sequence). V shed 2 bases and J shed 5 bases, with 7 bases lying between them. Written as DNA, the CDR3 is TGTGCCTGGAGTTTGGGCCACAATGAGCAGTTCTTC. It specifies CAWSLGHNEQFF.

This clonotype was seen ten or more times. CDR3 DNA sequence: TGCGCCAGCAGCCAAGACACCGGGACAGGAAGGCAGGAGCAGTACTTC. Residues: CASSQDTGTGRQEQYF. This chain links TRBV4-3 with TRBJ2-7; 8 bases line up with TRBD1. Germline V gene data show CDR1 as LGHNA and CDR2 as YSLEER. The CDR3 is 16 residues long. The J segment lost 7 bases and the V segment lost 0 bases, leaving 11 bases of the junction unmatched.

With regard to this clonotype: A much larger clone lies one base from this, so it may be a read error. V is TRBV27 and J is TRBJ2-7; 7 bases agree with TRBD1. CDR1 is MNHEY and CDR2 is SMNVEV in the germline V gene (reference sequence). The CDR3 is 15 residues long. V gave up 1 base and J gave up 8 bases; unmatched junction bases: 11. CDR3 protein: CASSLLAGGRYKQYF. The CDR3 DNA follows: TGTGCCAGCAGTTTATTGGCAGGGGGACGGTACAAGCAGTACTTC.

This clonotype was counted ten times or more. The chain couples TRBV19 to TRBJ2-7; D remains ambiguous. CDR1 is LNHDA and CDR2 is SQIVND in the germline V gene (reference sequence). The CDR3 length is 14 residues. The germline V and J ends were trimmed by 8 bases and 1 base, with 15 bases remaining between them. The CDR3 nucleotides are TGTGCCAGTTCGCCCAACCTACGGTCCTACGAGCAGTACTTC. This gives the protein CASSPNLRSYEQYF.

This clonotype was seen more than once but under ten times. The chain is built from TRBV30 and TRBJ2-3, with TRBD1 as a possible D gene (6 bases). The CDR3 extends over 13 amino acids. Germline CDR1 reads GTSNPN; CDR2 reads SVGIG (reference sequence). Trimming took off 3 bases at V and 11 bases at J, with 18 bases between the two ends. In nucleotides, the CDR3 is TGTGCCTGGAGGGGTTCCGGGACACTGGAGCAGTATTTT. This encodes CAWRGSGTLEQYF.

This clonotype has ten or more counts. The V call is TRBV7-2, the J call TRBJ2-3; 8 nucleotides match TRBD2. CDR1 is SGHTA, CDR2 FQGNSA, per germline. Germline trimming cut 7 bases from V and 2 bases from J; bases unmatched to any gene: 5. The length of the CDR3 is 14 residues. The CDR3 here is CASTSSGFTDTQYF. CDR3 in DNA: TGTGCCAGCACTTCTAGCGGGTTCACAGATACGCAGTATTTT.

The genes are TRBV11-2 and TRBJ2-1; D uncertain. This CDR3 contains 15 residues. Trimming pared 1 base from V and 8 bases from J, leaving 15 bases between. The V gene's germline CDR1 is SGHAT and CDR2 FQNNGV. The CDR3 DNA follows: TGTGCCAGCAGCTTAGTGGAGACGGTTTATCATGAGCAGTTCTTC. It encodes CASSLVETVYHEQFF.

This clonotype was found many times. This CDR3 is CASSPGSLLSYEQYF. The CDR3 bases are TGTGCCAGCAGCCCTGGGTCTCTTCTCTCCTACGAGCAGTACTTC. The chain links TRBV9 to TRBJ2-7; D is unclear. Trimming took 4 bases from V and 0 from J, leaving 14 bases between them. Germline V gives CDR1 SGDLS, CDR2 YYNGEE. The CDR3 extends over 15 amino acids.

This clonotype was observed at least ten times. This chain joins TRBV7-2 and TRBJ2-1; TRBD1 agrees at 9 bases. This CDR3 region has 15 residues. Germline V gene lookup returns CDR1 SGHTA and CDR2 FQGNSA. V was clipped by 7 bases and J by 3 bases; unmatched bases: 7. The CDR3 DNA reads as TGTGCCAGCAACACACCGGGACAGGGCTACAATGAGCAGTTCTTC. It yields the protein CASNTPGQGYNEQFF.